The 24 T cell receptor beta chains below were found in one sample sequenced in a study of blood T cell repertoires in COVID-19. Libraries were prepared by immunoSEQ multiplex PCR; TCRdb keeps only in-frame clonotypes and omits some of them. The sample shows 130,000 to 150,000 clones, around 81% of them seen only once. Source material: peripheral blood. The receptor set was obtained from a human donor in a cohort sampled during active COVID-19.

This clone was counted only a few times. The chain has TRBV7-2 and TRBJ2-1; the D gene is possibly TRBD2 (5 bases). This CDR3 is 14 amino acids long. The germline V gene encodes CDR1 SGHTA and CDR2 FQGNSA. V shed 0 bases and J shed 4 bases, with 7 bases lying between them. This chain's CDR3 is CASSLAGVYNEQFF. The CDR3 nucleotides read TGTGCCAGCAGCTTAGCGGGAGTGTACAATGAGCAGTTCTTC.

V gene TRBV5-1 combines with J gene TRBJ2-2; tentative D call: TRBD1 (5 bases). Looked up from germline, CDR1 is SGHRS and CDR2 is YFSETQ. V lost 0 bases to trimming and J lost 5 bases, with 11 bases between them. The CDR3 is 15 amino acids. The chain's CDR3 is CASSLGQIGTGELFF. DNA for the CDR3: TGCGCCAGCAGCTTGGGACAGATAGGGACCGGGGAGCTGTTTTTT.

The chain uses TRBV5-1 and TRBJ2-3; TRBD2 agrees at 7 bases. The V gene's germline CDR1 is SGHRS and CDR2 YFSETQ. Losses at the gene ends were 0 bases for V and 2 bases for J; bases not matched to a gene: 6. The CDR3 sequence is 16 residues long. The CDR3 nucleotides are TGCGCCAGCAGCTTGGCCCCTAGCGGAGACACAGATACGCAGTATTTT. Amino acid sequence: CASSLAPSGDTDTQYF.

This chain joins TRBV6-4 and TRBJ2-1, with 12 positions matching TRBD2. The germline CDR1 and CDR2 sequences are MRHNA and SNTAGT. The CDR3 has 18 amino acids. V dropped 3 bases and J dropped 3; count of bases not matched to a gene: 9. CDR3 in amino acids: CASSDPRLAGDLYNEQFF. The CDR3 nucleotides are TGTGCCAGCAGTGATCCCCGACTAGCGGGAGATCTCTACAATGAGCAGTTCTTC.

A single count supports this clone. This chain joins TRBV24-1 and TRBJ2-2; 10 bases are shared with TRBD2. The length of the CDR3 is 18 residues. V lost 3 bases and J lost 4; bases outside the gene matches: 10. The germline V gene encodes CDR1 KGHDR and CDR2 SFDVKD. CDR3 sequence (DNA): TGTGCCACCAGTGATATCCTAGCGGGGGCCCTGAGCACCGGGGAGCTGTTTTTT. Translated: CATSDILAGALSTGELFF.

CDR3 in DNA: TGTGCCAGCAGTTTTCCGGCAGGGAGGCCCGGGGCCAACGTCCTGACTTTC. Its protein product is CASSFPAGRPGANVLTF. This chain uses TRBV27 with TRBJ2-6; tentatively, D is TRBD2 (6 bases). The CDR3 totals 17 residues. Trimming left V 3 bases short and J 4 bases short, with 16 bases between. Per the germline V gene, CDR1 is MNHEY and CDR2 is SMNVEV (reference sequence).

The rearrangement links TRBV5-8 to TRBJ1-2, with a tentative D call TRBD1 (6 bases). The V gene's germline CDR1 is SGHTS and CDR2 YDEGEE. The CDR3 runs 13 residues. The ends were cut back, 4 bases at V and 8 bases at J, with 15 bases in the middle. The CDR3 sequence is CASSLTGLGGYTF. CDR3 in DNA: TGTGCCAGCAGCCTTACAGGGTTGGGGGGCTACACCTTC.

The rearrangement uses TRBV7-2 and TRBJ2-3, with TRBD2 matching 10 bases. The CDR3 spans 18 residues. Germline V lookup: CDR1 SGHTA, CDR2 FQGNSA. With V trimmed by 6 bases and J by 14 bases, 26 bases remained unmatched. Here the CDR3 reads CASSSLPISGTSAISGYF. The CDR3 coding sequence is TGTGCCAGCAGTTCCCTTCCTATTTCCGGGACTAGCGCGATTAGCGGGTATTTT.

The V call is TRBV18, the J call TRBJ1-3; the D gene is possibly TRBD1 (5 bases). CDR3 length: 18 residues. CDR1 KGHSH and CDR2 LQKENI come from the germline V gene. V lost 4 bases and J 2 bases, leaving 21 bases between the germline ends. The CDR3 DNA is TGTGCCAGCTCACTGACGGCAGCAGGGAACCTGGCTGGAAACACCATATATTTT. This sequence encodes CASSLTAAGNLAGNTIYF.

This sequence joins TRBV18 and TRBJ2-3, with 9 bases aligning to TRBD1. This CDR3 comprises 15 residues. CDR1 KGHSH and CDR2 LQKENI come from the germline V gene. The junction had 5 bases not matched to a gene; V was cut back by 6 bases and J by 1 base. The CDR3 bases are TGTGCCAGCTCCACCCGGACAGGGGGCACAGATACGCAGTATTTT. Its protein product is CASSTRTGGTDTQYF.

The table lists this clone with a count of one. The chain links TRBV7-2 to TRBJ2-2, with D possibly matching TRBD1 (6 bases). Germline V gene sequence: CDR1 SGHTA, CDR2 FQGNSA. V was pared by 1 base and J by 7 bases, with 16 bases between. The CDR3 is made up of 16 amino acids. The CDR3 DNA reads as TGTGCCAGCAGCTTAGGTGGGGGCAATCAGAACGGGGAGCTGTTTTTT. This encodes CASSLGGGNQNGELFF.

This clone was detected a few times. The chain employs TRBV4-1 and TRBJ1-4; D unclear. Germline assignment: CDR1 MGHRA and CDR2 YSYEKL. V lost 2 bases and J 3 bases, leaving 10 bases between the germline ends. This CDR3 spans 15 amino acids. In DNA, the CDR3 is TGCGCCAGCAGCCAACAGGTTTATGCTAATGAAAAACTGTTTTTT. Its protein product is CASSQQVYANEKLFF.

The chain employs TRBV5-4 and TRBJ1-5, with D hard to call. The V end lost 4 bases, the J end lost 3 bases, and 11 bases lay between the germline ends. The length of the CDR3 is 14 residues. The germline V gene has CDR1 SGHNT and CDR2 YYREEE (reference sequence). The CDR3 region is CASSMFGNNQPQHF. CDR3 nucleotides: TGTGCCAGCAGCATGTTCGGGAACAATCAGCCCCAGCATTTT.

This rearrangement joins TRBV6-5 to TRBJ1-5, with 9 bases aligning to TRBD1. The V gene end was trimmed by 6 bases and the J gene end by 4 bases; junction bases not matched to a gene: 7. CDR1 and CDR2 (germline): MNHEY, SVGAGI. The CDR3 extends over 15 amino acids. DNA of the CDR3: TGTGCCAGCAGGACGACAGGGGGTAGGAATCAGCCCCAGCATTTT. Protein: CASRTTGGRNQPQHF.

With regard to this clone: Germline and junction disagree at one end, which may indicate a read error. V is TRBV14 and J is TRBJ2-5, with D possibly being TRBD1 (6 bases). Germline lookup yields CDR1 SGHDN and CDR2 FVKESK. CDR3 length: 15 amino acids. As DNA, the CDR3 is TGTGCCAGCAGCCGCCCTCAGGGGAACCAAGCGACCCAGTACTTC. Protein sequence: CASSRPQGNQATQYF.

The chain is built from TRBV28 and TRBJ2-2, with 15 positions matching TRBD2. The germline gives CDR1 MDHEN, CDR2 SYDVKM. This CDR3 is 21 amino acids long. V shed 3 bases, J shed 7 bases, and the junction held 18 bases outside the gene matches. The CDR3 reads CASSFLDGLGLAGGPVGELFF. CDR3 DNA: TGTGCCAGCAGTTTTCTGGATGGACTCGGACTAGCGGGAGGGCCAGTCGGGGAGCTGTTTTTT.

The J gene is TRBJ2-7, the V gene TRBV7-9; 9 bases line up with TRBD2. Germline V gene sequence: CDR1 SEHNR, CDR2 FQNEAQ (reference sequence). V lost 1 base and J lost 1; bases outside the gene matches: 8. CDR3 length: 17 residues. The CDR3 DNA sequence: TGTGCCAGCAGCTTAGAGACTAGCGGACCATTATCCTACGAGCAGTACTTC. It translates to CASSLETSGPLSYEQYF.

The chain employs TRBV28 and TRBJ1-2; TRBD1 matches 10 bases. CDR3 length equals 16 residues. CDR1 and CDR2 from the germline V gene are MDHEN and SYDVKM. V shed 4 bases and J 1 base; nucleotides not matched to a gene: 6. The CDR3 loop is CASSSTGQGGNYGYTF. The CDR3 DNA follows: TGTGCCAGCAGTTCAACCGGACAGGGGGGTAACTATGGCTACACCTTC.

The chain is built from TRBV6-2 or TRBV6-3 and TRBJ1-5, with D unclear. CDR1 is MNHEY, CDR2 SVGEGT, per germline. The CDR3 has 17 residues. Trimming left V 0 bases short and J 3 bases short, with 15 bases between. CDR3: CASSYSLSWQNNQPQHF. The CDR3 nucleotides read TGTGCCAGCAGTTACTCGCTTTCGTGGCAGAACAATCAGCCCCAGCATTTT.

V and J are TRBV2 and TRBJ2-1, with 13 bases matching TRBD2. V lost 6 bases to trimming and J lost 4 bases; unmatched junction nucleotides: 0. The CDR3 contains 14 residues. CDR1 is SNHLY, CDR2 FYNNEI, per germline. The CDR3, as DNA: TGTGCCAGCAGGGGACTAGCGGGGTACAATGAGCAGTTCTTC. Amino acid sequence: CASRGLAGYNEQFF.

The chain couples TRBV6-1 to TRBJ1-2; TRBD1 matches 7 bases. This CDR3 contains 15 residues. Trimming cost V 1 base and J 7 bases; bases outside gene matches: 9. The germline V gene encodes CDR1 MNHNS and CDR2 SASEGT. The CDR3 reads CASSEEGGRGSGYTF. The CDR3 DNA reads TGTGCCAGCAGTGAAGAAGGGGGCAGGGGGAGTGGCTACACCTTC.

CDR3 region: CASSLGQAGIETQYF. The CDR3 DNA reads TGTGCCAGCAGCCTCGGACAGGCCGGGATCGAGACCCAGTACTTC. The chain combines TRBV6-2 or TRBV6-3 with TRBJ2-5; 7 bases match TRBD1. V trimming: 6 bases; J trimming: 5 bases; junction bases outside the gene matches: 12. The germline CDR1 and CDR2 sequences are MNHEY and SVGEGT. This CDR3 has 15 residues.

J is TRBJ2-3 and V is TRBV6-4, with unresolved D. Germline V lookup: CDR1 MRHNA, CDR2 SNTAGT. The CDR3 contains 15 residues. V was pared by 3 bases and J by 0 bases, with 10 bases between. CDR3 amino acids: CASSERYTSTDTQYF. In nucleotides, the CDR3 is TGTGCCAGCAGTGAGCGGTATACTAGCACAGATACGCAGTATTTT.

This clone was detected once. The rearrangement links TRBV10-3 to TRBJ2-5, with 7 positions matching TRBD1. V lost 6 bases, J lost 2 bases, and 3 bases stayed unmatched. Germline CDR1 and CDR2: ENHRY and SYGVKD. This CDR3 comprises 13 residues. The CDR3 DNA sequence: TGTGCCATCAGACGGGACAGACAAGAGACCCAGTACTTC. This translates into CAIRRDRQETQYF.